A selection of T cell receptor beta chains follows, all from one sample in a study of cytomegalovirus exposure and HLA in healthy donors. Some clones are missing from TCRdb's copy, which holds only in-frame ones; the method was immunoSEQ multiplex PCR. The sample has about 140,000 clones, approximately 80% seen once; the top ten hold roughly 4%. What was sequenced was PBMCs. Every receptor here comes from a woman aged 35 to 49 in good health and CMV-seropositive. Each CDR3 is given with its conserved first and last residue. A D gene is named only where the DNA matches it firmly. The listing skips clone size in some rows; elsewhere it reads once, few, many or a size class.

d_call	clone_size	j_call	v_call	cdr3_aa	cdr3_nt
TRBD1	few	TRBJ1-4	TRBV5-5	CASSRVYRDRVVTNEKLFF	TGTGCCAGCAGCCGGGTTTACCGGGACAGGGTGGTAACTAATGAAAAACTGTTTTTT
TRBD1	NA	TRBJ2-5	TRBV7-8	CASSLGTGRGQETQYF	TGTGCCAGCAGCCTGGGGACAGGGAGGGGCCAAGAGACCCAGTACTTC
NA	NA	TRBJ2-7	TRBV5-6	CASSLDYEQYF	TGTGCCAGCAGCTTGGACTACGAGCAGTACTTC
TRBD2	NA	TRBJ2-7	TRBV2	CASRTSGGHPYEQYF	TGTGCCAGCAGGACTAGCGGGGGGCATCCCTACGAGCAGTACTTC
NA	NA	TRBJ2-3	TRBV19	CASSPSRGSRNTDTQYF	TGTGCCAGTAGTCCCTCACGGGGATCTAGGAACACAGATACGCAGTATTTT
TRBD1	NA	TRBJ2-3	TRBV5-5	CASSPGTGLAGRDTQYF	TGTGCCAGCAGCCCCGGGACAGGGCTTGCCGGTAGGGATACGCAGTATTTT
NA	NA	TRBJ2-5	TRBV28	CASSLYRGAPGETQYF	TGTGCCAGCAGTTTATATCGGGGGGCCCCGGGGGAGACCCAGTACTTC
NA	NA	TRBJ1-2	TRBV28	CASSIPFRVGYGYTF	TGTGCCAGCAGCATTCCTTTTCGGGTGGGCTATGGCTACACCTTC
NA	NA	TRBJ2-1	TRBV6-1	CAMERGDSYNEQFF	TGTGCCATGGAAAGGGGCGATTCCTACAATGAGCAGTTCTTC
NA	NA	TRBJ2-1	TRBV6-4	CASSDEPGRFGEQFF	TGTGCCAGCAGTGACGAGCCAGGGAGGTTCGGTGAGCAGTTCTTC
TRBD1	NA	TRBJ2-7	TRBV4-1	CASSQDGTVALEQYF	TGCGCCAGCAGCCAAGATGGGACAGTGGCATTAGAGCAGTACTTC
NA	NA	TRBJ2-2	TRBV7-9	CSSSPYTGELFF	TGTTCCAGCAGCCCCTACACCGGGGAGCTGTTTTTT
NA	NA	TRBJ1-3	TRBV6-5	CASRDRRDITIYF	TGTGCCAGCAGGGATAGACGGGATATCACCATATATTTT
TRBD2	NA	TRBJ2-6	TRBV5-1	CASSSPTSGKRSSGANVLTF	TGCGCCAGCAGCTCCCCGACTAGCGGAAAAAGGTCAAGTGGGGCCAACGTCCTGACTTTC
NA	NA	TRBJ1-1	TRBV27	CASSTGWGDTEAFF	TGTGCCAGCAGTACCGGGTGGGGGGACACTGAAGCTTTCTTT
TRBD1	NA	TRBJ1-2	TRBV6-5	CASSVQGDRGYTF	TGTGCCAGCAGCGTACAGGGGGATCGGGGCTACACCTTC
NA	NA	TRBJ2-7	TRBV28	CASSLSQGTYEQYF	TGTGCCAGCAGTTTATCCCAGGGAACCTACGAGCAGTACTTC
TRBD2	NA	TRBJ2-7	TRBV2	CASSVETSGLSYEQYF	TGTGCCAGCAGTGTTGAGACTAGCGGCCTCTCCTACGAGCAGTACTTC
NA	NA	TRBJ2-2	TRBV29-1	CSVTKDRMGTGELFF	TGCAGCGTAACCAAGGACAGAATGGGGACCGGGGAGCTGTTTTTT
NA	NA	TRBJ1-6	TRBV7-2	CASSLAPTAPLHF	TGTGCCAGCAGCTTAGCGCCGACAGCACCCCTCCACTTT
NA	once	TRBJ2-3	TRBV7-9	CASSSLGTVAGTQYF	TGTGCCAGCAGCTCCCTGGGAACGGTGGCGGGTACGCAGTATTTT
NA	NA	TRBJ2-5	TRBV7-8	CASSAAEWETQYF	TGTGCCAGCAGCGCCGCGGAGTGGGAGACCCAGTACTTC
TRBD1	once	TRBJ2-7	TRBV7-9	CASSPPFGQGLGEQYF	TGTGCCAGCAGCCCACCCTTTGGACAGGGTCTGGGCGAGCAGTACTTC
NA	few	TRBJ1-3	TRBV28	CASTTPLTGNTIYF	TGTGCCAGCACCACACCATTGACTGGAAACACCATATATTTT
NA	NA	TRBJ2-3	TRBV28	CASSLFRGSDTDTQYF	TGTGCCAGCAGCCTTTTCCGAGGGTCTGACACAGATACGCAGTATTTT
NA	NA	TRBJ2-5	TRBV6-5	CASSGTYQETQYF	TGTGCCAGCAGTGGGACTTACCAAGAGACCCAGTACTTC
NA	NA	TRBJ1-3	TRBV9	CASSTRESSGNTIYF	TGTGCCAGCAGCACCCGGGAGAGCTCTGGAAACACCATATATTTT
TRBD1	NA	TRBJ2-7	TRBV5-1	CASSIEAGTGTEQYF	TGCGCCAGCAGCATCGAGGCCGGGACAGGGACCGAGCAGTACTTC
TRBD1	NA	TRBJ1-3	TRBV7-2	CASSPEGANTIYF	TGTGCCAGCAGCCCCGAGGGGGCAAACACCATATATTTT
TRBD1	NA	TRBJ1-1	TRBV18	CASSPVIGQGRNTEAFF	TGTGCCAGCTCACCAGTGATCGGACAGGGTAGAAACACTGAAGCTTTCTTT
TRBD1	once	TRBJ1-1	TRBV5-5	CASSLGDRVVAEAFF	TGTGCCAGCAGCTTGGGGGACAGGGTAGTCGCTGAAGCTTTCTTT
TRBD2	NA	TRBJ2-3	TRBV11-2	CASSLTSGNTQYF	TGTGCCAGCAGCTTGACTAGCGGGAATACGCAGTATTTT
NA	NA	TRBJ1-1	TRBV6-5	CASALQGPHTEAFF	TGTGCCAGCGCGTTACAGGGCCCTCACACTGAAGCTTTCTTT
TRBD1	NA	TRBJ1-5	TRBV6-1	CAGSSGQGAVQPQHF	TGTGCCGGATCCTCCGGACAGGGGGCTGTGCAGCCCCAGCATTTT
TRBD2	once	TRBJ2-1	TRBV27	CASGTSEVVQSLEQFF	TGTGCCAGCGGGACTAGCGAAGTTGTACAATCGCTCGAGCAGTTCTTC
NA	NA	TRBJ1-1	TRBV29-1	CSVITRTAMNTEAFF	TGCAGCGTTATAACTAGGACAGCCATGAACACTGAAGCTTTCTTT
TRBD1	NA	TRBJ1-5	TRBV19	CATVGTGGNQPQHF	TGTGCCACCGTAGGGACAGGGGGCAATCAGCCCCAGCATTTT
NA	NA	TRBJ2-7	TRBV27	CASSLSVYEQYF	TGTGCCAGCAGTTTATCCGTTTACGAGCAGTACTTC
NA	few	TRBJ2-7	TRBV7-2	CASSQFRAYEQYF	TGTGCCAGCAGTCAGTTCAGGGCTTACGAGCAGTACTTC
TRBD2	NA	TRBJ2-3	TRBV28	CASSKNRSGGGTDTQYF	TGTGCCAGCAGTAAGAACCGTAGCGGGGGGGGGACAGATACGCAGTATTTT
TRBD2	NA	TRBJ2-7	TRBV27	CASSTGLAGQVYEQYF	TGTGCCAGCAGTACGGGACTAGCGGGGCAAGTCTACGAGCAGTACTTC
NA	NA	TRBJ1-6	TRBV19	CASSMQGSYNSPLHF	TGTGCCAGTAGTATGCAGGGGTCCTATAATTCACCCCTCCACTTT
NA	NA	TRBJ1-4	TRBV28	CASSSERELKEKLFF	TGTGCCAGCAGCTCCGAGCGGGAATTAAAGGAAAAACTGTTTTTT
TRBD1	few	TRBJ1-3	TRBV11-2	CASSLGQGSGNTIYF	TGTGCCAGCAGCTTAGGACAGGGGTCGGGAAACACCATATATTTT
TRBD1	once	TRBJ1-3	TRBV5-1	CASSLGTAGNTIYF	TGCGCCAGCAGCCTTGGGACAGCAGGAAACACCATATATTTT
NA	NA	TRBJ2-7	TRBV7-9	CSSTSAGYEQYF	TGTTCCAGCACCTCGGCGGGGTACGAGCAGTACTTC
NA	NA	TRBJ2-7	TRBV19	CASSIPGQGSREQYF	TGTGCCAGTAGTATCCCCGGGCAGGGTTCGCGCGAGCAGTACTTC
NA	NA	TRBJ1-2	TRBV6-4	CASSPTNKGFYGYTF	TGTGCCAGCAGTCCCACCAACAAGGGGTTCTATGGCTACACCTTC
TRBD1	NA	TRBJ2-3	TRBV5-1	CASSRSGQGAVDTQYF	TGCGCCAGCAGCCGATCGGGACAGGGGGCTGTAGATACGCAGTATTTT
TRBD1	NA	TRBJ2-2	TRBV11-2	CASSRQGAGTGELFF	TGTGCCAGCAGCCGTCAGGGGGCAGGGACCGGGGAGCTGTTTTTT
NA	few	TRBJ1-5	TRBV19	CASKVTENQPQHF	TGTGCCAGCAAAGTTACAGAGAATCAGCCCCAGCATTTT
NA	once	TRBJ2-7	TRBV4-3	CASSQDLIHEQYF	TGCGCCAGCAGCCAAGATCTAATACACGAGCAGTACTTC
NA	once	TRBJ2-7	TRBV28	CASSFSWAREQYF	TGTGCCAGCAGTTTCAGCTGGGCACGGGAGCAGTACTTC
NA	NA	TRBJ1-2	TRBV28	CASTPTGGRFSMTNYGYTF	TGTGCCAGCACCCCGACTGGGGGCCGTTTCTCGATGACTAACTATGGCTACACCTTC
NA	NA	TRBJ2-3	TRBV27	CASRSLADTQYF	TGTGCCAGCAGATCCCTCGCAGATACGCAGTATTTT